This TCR beta chain was sequenced during a study of T-cell memory formation after mild COVID-19. As for the study in general: In these data, TCR clusters were largely donor specific.

TCRdb used MiXCR to reprocess the 5' RACE reads, holding one entry per CDR3 protein. The sample holds approximately 390,000 distinct CDR3 sequences, 15% to 20% seen once. The CDR3 contains 14 residues. The ends lost 5 bases at V and 2 bases at J; junction bases unmatched: 4. Per germline, CDR1 SGHRS and CDR2 YFSETQ. Broader study findings: Contracting CD8+ clones were enriched in EMRA, CD4+ mainly in CM and EM. Certain responding clones were present in pre-infection memory, suggesting participation of cross-reactive memory. Later expanders leaned CD4+, whereas clones that contracted between day 15 and 85 were balanced CD4/CD8.

This clonotype showed up just a few times. The antigen remains undetermined. Sequenced sample: PBMCs or a T cell subset sorted from them (not recorded which). The sequence was obtained from a man between 18 and 35 years old who had mild COVID-19 (a few samples of this study predate the infection). Cell type and time point are not known. The rearrangement joins TRBV5-1 to TRBJ2-1, with 7 bases aligning to TRBD1. The CDR3 loop is CASSRDSTYNEQFF. The DNA of the CDR3 is TGCGCCAGCAGTAGGGACAGTACCTACAATGAGCAGTTCTTC.